This T cell receptor beta chain was identified during a study of cytomegalovirus exposure and HLA in healthy donors. Study-wide points: As a later analysis showed, a missense DCLRE1C variant was linked to trimming of TCR beta V- and J-genes.

With 60 Vbeta and 13 Jbeta primers, the PCR was carried out. This table comes from immunoSEQ multiplex PCR, and its TCRdb copy is limited to in-frame clones, with some not included. Seen here are 150,000 to 200,000 clones, less than 80% observed once, and the top ten hold approximately 0.7%. Unmatched junction bases numbered 8, after V lost 2 bases and J lost 8 bases. There are 15 residues in the CDR3. CDR1 GTSNPN and CDR2 SVGIG come from the germline V gene (reference sequence). With regard to this clone: Antigen unknown.

The TCR originated in a woman in her thirties or forties in good health and CMV-seronegative. The V gene is TRBV30, the J gene TRBJ1-6, with 8 bases lining up with TRBD1. Material for sequencing was PBMCs. The CDR3 bases are TGTGCCTGGAGTCATATCGGACAGGGACATTCACCCCTCCACTTT. It translates to CAWSHIGQGHSPLHF.